The next 17 T cell receptor beta chains were all read from a single sample in a study of T cell responses to AZD1222 COVID-19 vaccine. Clones were sequenced by immunoSEQ multiplex PCR, and TCRdb holds only the in-frame ones, with some missing. The sample lists 150,000 or so clones; 85% to 95% were seen once. The material sequenced was peripheral blood, taken on day 0 of MenACWY control vaccination. All receptors derive from an adult in good health.

V gene TRBV2 combines with J gene TRBJ1-5; TRBD1 matches 9 bases. Per germline, CDR1 SNHLY and CDR2 FYNNEI. The CDR3 extends over 14 amino acids. Germline trimming cut 1 base from V and 8 bases from J; bases unmatched to any gene: 3. The CDR3 coding sequence is TGTGCCAGCAGTGAAGAACAGGGGGCTGAGCCCCAGCATTTT. It is translated as CASSEEQGAEPQHF.

The chain carries TRBV6-5 and TRBJ2-1; no clear D gene. V was trimmed by 7 bases and J by 4 bases, leaving 14 bases between them. The CDR3 is 14 residues long. The germline gives CDR1 MNHEY, CDR2 SVGAGI. The DNA of the CDR3 is TGTGCCAGCAAATCTCCGGGCAGGTACAATGAGCAGTTCTTC. Its protein is CASKSPGRYNEQFF.

This chain joins TRBV18 and TRBJ1-4, with 9 bases aligning to TRBD1. CDR1 and CDR2 (germline): KGHSH, LQKENI. The CDR3 is made up of 16 amino acids. V shed 2 bases and J 5 bases; nucleotides not matched to a gene: 6. This chain's CDR3 is CASSPAPGTGNEKLFF. For the CDR3, the DNA is TGTGCCAGCTCACCAGCTCCCGGGACAGGGAATGAAAAACTGTTTTTT.

V usage is TRBV28 and J usage is TRBJ2-1; D unclear. The CDR3 has 12 residues. Germline V gene data show CDR1 as MDHEN and CDR2 as SYDVKM. Trimming cost V 2 bases and J 5 bases, with 4 bases left between them. CDR3 in amino acids: CASSLLHNEQFF. CDR3 DNA sequence: TGTGCCAGCAGTTTACTCCACAATGAGCAGTTCTTC.

The chain carries TRBV2 and TRBJ1-1, with a possible D match to TRBD1 (6 bases). The CDR3 is 11 residues long. Germline CDR1 SNHLY, CDR2 FYNNEI. Trimming left V 6 bases short and J 8 bases short, with 10 bases between. CDR3 sequence (DNA): TGTGCCAGCAGGGATACAGGGGAAGCTTTCTTT. This encodes CASRDTGEAFF.

This sequence joins TRBV19 and TRBJ2-7; weak D call: TRBD2 (6 bases). V shed 10 bases and J shed 6 bases, with 16 bases lying between them. This CDR3 is 12 amino acids long. Germline V gene sequence: CDR1 LNHDA, CDR2 SQIVND (reference sequence). The CDR3 bases are TGTGCCACCTCCCCTGGCGGGGCCGAGCAGTACTTC. It codes for CATSPGGAEQYF.

CDR3 in amino acids: CASSFTGGPGYYGYTF. The DNA for the CDR3 is TGTGCCAGCAGTTTTACAGGGGGCCCGGGCTACTATGGCTACACCTTC. The chain links TRBV6-2 or TRBV6-3 to TRBJ1-2; 9 nucleotides match TRBD1. The CDR3 runs to 16 residues. The ends lost 4 bases at V and 3 bases at J; junction bases unmatched: 9. The V gene's germline CDR1 is MNHEY and CDR2 SVGEGT.

V and J are TRBV19 and TRBJ2-1; TRBD2 matches 10 bases. The CDR3 has 13 residues. CDR1 and CDR2 (germline): LNHDA, SQIVND (reference sequence). The V gene end was trimmed by 4 bases and the J gene end by 8 bases; junction bases not matched to a gene: 2. The CDR3 is CASSSLAGDEQFF. CDR3 nucleotide sequence: TGTGCCAGTAGTAGTCTAGCGGGAGATGAGCAGTTCTTC.

V is TRBV10-3 and J is TRBJ2-1; 9 nucleotides line up with TRBD1. CDR1 is ENHRY, CDR2 SYGVKD, per germline. The junction had 0 bases not matched to a gene; V was cut back by 2 bases and J by 1 base. The CDR3 totals 15 residues. CDR3 sequence (DNA): TGTGCCATCAGTGAGGGGACAGGGTCCTACAATGAGCAGTTCTTC. Translation gives CAISEGTGSYNEQFF.

This chain links TRBV2 with TRBJ1-5, with D possibly TRBD1 on 6 matching bases. The germline gives CDR1 SNHLY, CDR2 FYNNEI. The V gene lost 7 bases and the J gene lost 1 base, with 11 bases spanning the gap. CDR3 length equals 14 residues. DNA of the CDR3: TGTGCCAGCAACGAACAGGGAAGCAATCAGCCCCAGCATTTT. The encoded protein is CASNEQGSNQPQHF.

This chain connects TRBV3-1 (or the pseudogene TRBV3-2) to TRBJ1-4; no reliable D call. Germline V lookup: CDR1 LGHDT, CDR2 YNNKEL (reference sequence). The V and J ends lost 3 bases and 7 bases respectively, with 24 bases between them. The CDR3 spans 18 residues. For the CDR3, the DNA is TGTGCCAGCAGCCACGACTCGGGGAGAACACTACGGTCTGAAAAACTGTTTTTT. Its protein product is CASSHDSGRTLRSEKLFF.

CDR3 nucleotides: TGTGCCAGCAGTTACCGAGCTGACAGCTCCTACAATGAGCAGTTCTTC. Encoded protein: CASSYRADSSYNEQFF. The rearrangement uses TRBV6-5 and TRBJ2-1, with D possibly being TRBD1 (5 bases). From germline, CDR1 is MNHEY and CDR2 SVGAGI. The V end was cut by 2 bases, the J end by 0 bases, with 11 bases between. This CDR3 contains 16 residues.

The chain is built from TRBV10-3 and TRBJ1-6; 8 nucleotides line up with TRBD1. Trimming removed 4 bases from V and 11 bases from J; junction bases left unmatched: 10. This CDR3 is 15 amino acids long. Germline-derived CDR1 and CDR2 are ENHRY and SYGVKD. CDR3 coding DNA: TGTGCCATCAGTGTGGGAGACAGGGGTTCTGCACCCCTCCACTTT. This encodes CAISVGDRGSAPLHF.

V gene TRBV6-2 or TRBV6-3 combines with J gene TRBJ2-5, with TRBD2 matching 14 bases. With 2 bases clipped from V and 0 bases from J, the junction kept 5 bases outside the gene matches. The CDR3 contains 18 residues. Per germline, CDR1 MNHEY and CDR2 SVGEGT. CDR3 amino acids: CASSYPLGLAGDQETQYF. In DNA form, the CDR3 reads TGTGCCAGCAGTTACCCCCTGGGACTAGCGGGGGACCAAGAGACCCAGTACTTC.

The chain links TRBV7-3 to TRBJ2-1; maybe TRBD1 (5 bases). CDR3 length equals 12 residues. V gave up 0 bases and J gave up 9 bases, with 6 bases separating them. Germline V CDR1 and CDR2: SGHTA, FQGTGA. CDR3 nucleotides: TGTGCCAGCAGCTTAACAGGGGCTGAGCAGTTCTTC. It encodes CASSLTGAEQFF.

The V gene is TRBV7-9, the J gene TRBJ2-5; 11 bases are shared with TRBD1. The CDR3 covers 15 residues. Germline CDR1 and CDR2: SEHNR and FQNEAQ (reference sequence). After removal of 6 bases from V and 2 bases from J, the junction contained 5 bases not matched to a gene. CDR3 coding DNA: TGTGCCAGCAGTCCCGGGACAGGGGGACAAGAGACCCAGTACTTC. Protein: CASSPGTGGQETQYF.

The chain recombines TRBV27 with TRBJ2-7; D is undetermined. The CDR3 is 13 amino acids. The germline V gene encodes CDR1 MNHEY and CDR2 SMNVEV (reference sequence). Trimming took 4 bases from V and 3 from J, leaving 10 bases between them. The CDR3 sequence: CASSSAQSYEQYF. CDR3 bases: TGTGCCAGCAGTTCCGCCCAAAGCTACGAGCAGTACTTC.